Shown below are 8 T cell receptor beta chains from a single sample sequenced in a study of T cell clones after liver transplantation. TCRdb's copy holds only in-frame clones and misses some; the assay was immunoSEQ multiplex PCR. The data contain about 120,000 clones, about nine tenths of them seen just once; the ten biggest clones take up 0.8% to 0.9%. The source was CD4+ T cells from blood, collected 12 months after liver transplant. These receptors came from a human patient who received a liver transplant. Some T cells may originate from the graft donor.

J is TRBJ1-1 and V is TRBV5-6, with TRBD1 matching over 8 bases. V shed 0 bases, J shed 2 bases, and the junction held 3 bases outside the gene matches. This CDR3 comprises 15 residues. Germline CDR1 and CDR2: SGHDT and YYEEEE. The chain's CDR3 is CASSLDDRGNTEAFF. CDR3 DNA sequence: TGTGCCAGCAGCTTGGATGACAGGGGCAACACTGAAGCTTTCTTT.

The rearrangement links TRBV28 to TRBJ2-5, with D tentatively TRBD1 or TRBD2 (5 bases each). This CDR3 is 15 amino acids long. The germline gives CDR1 MDHEN, CDR2 SYDVKM. Trimming shortened V by 5 bases and J by 4 bases, and 17 bases separated the two germline ends. CDR3 DNA: TGTGCCAGCAGTGGGGTTTCGGCAGGGACAGAGACCCAGTACTTC. It codes for CASSGVSAGTETQYF.

The chain has TRBV5-4 and TRBJ2-7, with 9 bases lining up with TRBD1. Per the germline V gene, CDR1 is SGHNT and CDR2 is YYREEE (reference sequence). V was clipped by 6 bases and J by 4 bases; unmatched bases: 8. The CDR3 has 14 residues. CDR3 bases: TGTGCCAGCACCGAGACAGGGGGTAATTACGAGCAGTACTTC. It specifies CASTETGGNYEQYF.

The V gene is TRBV2, the J gene TRBJ1-5; D gene uncertain. V lost 3 bases, J lost 3 bases, and 6 bases lay in between. Germline CDR1 reads SNHLY; CDR2 reads FYNNEI. This CDR3 has 13 residues. The CDR3 coding sequence is TGTGCCAGCAGTGATGACACCAATCAGCCCCAGCATTTT. This encodes CASSDDTNQPQHF.

The chain couples TRBV29-1 to TRBJ2-3; the D gene is possibly TRBD2 (6 bases). V was pared by 1 base and J by 5 bases, with 13 bases between. The CDR3 runs to 14 residues. Germline V gene data show CDR1 as SQVTM and CDR2 as ANQGSEA. CDR3 loop: CSVEVRVGRDTQYF. CDR3 nucleotides: TGCAGCGTTGAAGTGAGGGTCGGGAGAGATACGCAGTATTTT.

The rearrangement joins TRBV5-1 to TRBJ1-2; 7 bases fit TRBD1. CDR3 size: 15 residues. Germline-derived CDR1 and CDR2 are SGHRS and YFSETQ. V lost 4 bases to trimming and J lost 0 bases; unmatched junction nucleotides: 6. This CDR3 reads CASSIGQATNYGYTF. In nucleotides, the CDR3 is TGCGCCAGCAGCATCGGACAGGCCACTAACTATGGCTACACCTTC.

The chain combines TRBV6-6 with TRBJ2-5, with 7 positions matching TRBD1. Germline V gene lookup returns CDR1 MNHNY and CDR2 SVGAGI (reference sequence). There are 12 residues in the CDR3. V lost 8 bases and J lost 4; bases outside the gene matches: 4. The CDR3 DNA reads as TGTGCCAGCGAAGACAGGGCAGAGACCCAGTACTTC. Amino acid sequence: CASEDRAETQYF.

V gene TRBV19 combines with J gene TRBJ2-7, with 7 bases aligning to TRBD1. The CDR3 loop spans 15 amino acids. Germline assignment: CDR1 LNHDA and CDR2 SQIVND (reference sequence). With V trimmed by 0 bases and J by 3 bases, 5 bases remained unmatched. CDR3 sequence: CASSIDRGQYYEQYF. The CDR3 bases are TGTGCCAGTAGTATAGATCGGGGACAGTACTACGAGCAGTACTTC.